These 12 T cell receptor beta chains were all obtained from the same sample, sequenced in a study of Graves' ophthalmopathy and Graves' hyperthyroidism. Transcripts of RNA were the source for amplifying TCR beta CDR3 regions. Second-round multiplex PCR followed a first-round RT-PCR using HTBI primers. TCRdb called the multiplex PCR reads again in MiXCR, with one record for every CDR3 protein. The sample has about 210,000 distinct CDR3 sequences, 29% seen once. Sequences were obtained from peripheral blood. These receptors were taken from a man aged 45 to 65 with Graves' ophthalmopathy.

This clonotype came up many times. The chain employs TRBV12-3 or TRBV12-4 and TRBJ2-2; D not certain. CDR3 length equals 12 residues. V dropped 7 bases and J dropped 3 bases, with 6 bases sitting between them. The CDR3 DNA sequence: TGTGCCAGCACCAAATACACCGGGGAGCTGTTTTTT. This codes for CASTKYTGELFF.

This clonotype was detected many times. The germline gene is not matched at one end of the junction; a read error may be the cause. The V gene is TRBV25-1, the J gene TRBJ2-2; D gene unclear. Germline-derived CDR1 and CDR2 are MGHDK and SYGVNS. The CDR3 consists of 15 residues. In nucleotides, the CDR3 is TGTGCCAGCAGTGAATTGATGGGAAACACCAGGGAGCTGTTTTTT. Its translation is CASSELMGNTRELFF.

This clonotype was picked up many times. The chain carries TRBV9 and TRBJ2-5; D is possibly TRBD1 or TRBD2 (5 bases each). Germline assignment: CDR1 SGDLS and CDR2 YYNGEE. CDR3 size: 13 residues. Trimming took off 1 base at V and 4 bases at J, with 8 bases between the two ends. CDR3 region: CASSVMGRETQYF. In nucleotides, the CDR3 is TGTGCCAGCAGCGTAATGGGACGAGAGACCCAGTACTTC.

This clonotype showed up many times. The gene calls are TRBV7-9 and TRBJ2-7; the match to TRBD2 covers 7 bases. The CDR3 is 14 residues long. CDR1 is SEHNR and CDR2 is FQNEAQ in the germline V gene (reference sequence). Losses at the gene ends were 5 bases for V and 6 bases for J; bases not matched to a gene: 10. In DNA form, the CDR3 reads TGTGCCAGCAGCAAAGCTGGACTAGTAGGCGAGCAGTACTTC. Translating gives CASSKAGLVGEQYF.

At least ten counts were recorded for this clonotype. The chain employs TRBV13 and TRBJ1-6; TRBD1 might be the D (6 bases). V lost 2 bases and J 5 bases, leaving 10 bases between the germline ends. The CDR3 length is 15 residues. The germline V gene encodes CDR1 PRHDT and CDR2 FYEKMQ (reference sequence). CDR3 region: CASSLRNRDNSPLHF. The CDR3 bases are TGTGCCAGCAGCTTAAGGAACAGGGATAATTCACCCCTCCACTTT. Filled out from reference TRBV13 and TRBJ1-6, the complete variable domain reads AAGVIQSPRHLIKEKRETATLKCYPIPRHDTVYWYQQGPGQDPQFLISFYEKMQSDKGSIPDRFSAQQFSDYHSELNMSSLELGDSALYFCASSLRNRDNSPLHFGNGTRLTVT.

The rearrangement joins TRBV7-8 to TRBJ2-4; no clear D. Germline CDR1 and CDR2: SGHVS and FQNEAQ. This CDR3 has 13 amino acids. The V and J ends lost 5 bases and 6 bases respectively, with 11 bases between them. CDR3 DNA sequence: TGTGCCAGCAGCCTCTTAGATAGAAACATTCAGTACTTC. It is translated as CASSLLDRNIQYF.

The chain carries TRBV6-5 and TRBJ1-5; D uncertain. The CDR3 totals 14 residues. Trimming removed 2 bases at V and 3 bases at J, with 8 bases between. Germline V gene lookup returns CDR1 MNHEY and CDR2 SVGAGI. This CDR3 reads CASSYAGNNQPQHF. CDR3 sequence (DNA): TGTGCCAGCAGTTACGCCGGGAACAATCAGCCCCAGCATTTT.

This clonotype was detected many times. This chain uses TRBV18 with TRBJ2-5; D might be TRBD1 (5 bases). Trimming took 2 bases from V and 5 from J, leaving 12 bases between them. Per germline, CDR1 KGHSH and CDR2 LQKENI. The CDR3 has 14 residues. CDR3 in amino acids: CASSPSEGAETQYF. CDR3 coding DNA: TGTGCCAGCTCACCAAGCGAAGGGGCTGAGACCCAGTACTTC.

This clonotype was seen at least ten times. The chain joins TRBV29-1 to TRBJ1-2; 7 positions match TRBD1. The germline V gene encodes CDR1 SQVTM and CDR2 ANQGSEA. The CDR3 consists of 13 residues. The J segment lost 4 bases and the V segment lost 5 bases, leaving 7 bases of the junction unmatched. DNA for the CDR3: TGCAGCGTTTCATCCGGGACAGCCTATGGCTACACCTTC. Its translation is CSVSSGTAYGYTF.

This clonotype was picked up many times. CDR3: CASSTGTREQYF. The CDR3 nucleotides read TGTGCCAGTTCAACCGGGACGCGCGAGCAGTACTTC. The chain joins TRBV6-1 to TRBJ2-7; perhaps D is TRBD1 or TRBD2 (5 bases each). The CDR3 sequence is 12 residues long. V dropped 9 bases and J dropped 6 bases, with 15 bases sitting between them. Germline loops: CDR1 MNHNS, CDR2 SASEGT.

The chain has TRBV12-3 or TRBV12-4 and TRBJ1-2; maybe TRBD1 (6 bases). Trimming cost V 7 bases and J 3 bases, with 15 bases left between them. The CDR3 contains 14 residues. This CDR3 reads CASKPQQGDYGYTF. In DNA, the CDR3 is TGTGCCAGCAAGCCCCAACAGGGAGACTATGGCTACACCTTC.

This clonotype was counted at least ten times. V is TRBV6-5 and J is TRBJ2-2, with 8 bases matching TRBD2. Germline lookup yields CDR1 MNHEY and CDR2 SVGAGI. CDR3 length equals 13 residues. Trimming removed 8 bases from V and 4 bases from J; junction bases left unmatched: 3. The DNA of the CDR3 is TGTGCCAGCCTGGGGACTAGCACCGGGGAGCTGTTTTTT. This gives the protein CASLGTSTGELFF.